This T cell receptor (beta chain) came from a study of PD-1 blockade in classical Hodgkin lymphoma. The CDR3 length is 15 residues. Per germline, CDR1 MGHRA and CDR2 YSYEKL. V lost 0 bases and J lost 4, with 12 bases in between. Every patient experienced relapse after autologous stem cell transplantation, and brentuximab vedotin exposure varied. The protocol was immunoSEQ multiplex PCR, while the TCRdb copy is restricted to in-frame clones and leaves out a portion. The sample carries roughly 40,000 clones, about nine tenths recorded once. The chain combines TRBV4-1 with TRBJ2-5; D is ambiguous. The receptor's source is a human donor with classical Hodgkin lymphoma. The sequenced sample was peripheral blood mononuclear cells (PBMCs), obtained at baseline. The CDR3: CASSQENSWGETQYF. CDR3 sequence (DNA): TGCGCCAGCAGCCAAGAGAACAGTTGGGGAGAGACCCAGTACTTC.